A selection of T cell receptor beta chains follows, all from one sample in a study of T cells in Graves' hyperthyroidism and ophthalmopathy. TCRdb analysed the multiplex PCR reads with MiXCR anew, one entry per CDR3 protein. Of about 210,000 distinct CDR3 sequences in the sample, roughly 18% were seen once. Input material: blood. These receptors were collected from a man between 45 and 60 years old with Graves' hyperthyroidism. CDR3s include the opening cysteine and the closing phenylalanine or tryptophan. Fields, in order: CDR3 length, D gene, V gene, J gene, clone size, CDR3 DNA, CDR3 protein. D genes are given only for firm matches. Size is omitted from some rows. Given values are once, few, many or a class for expanded clones.

11	NA	TRBV6-2/TRBV6-3	TRBJ2-7	NA	TGTGCCAGCAGTTACTTGGGCGAGCAGTACTTC	CASSYLGEQYF
16	TRBD2	TRBV24-1	TRBJ2-1	few	TGTGCCACCAGTGATACTACGGGACTAGCGTACAATGAGCAGTTCTTC	CATSDTTGLAYNEQFF
17	TRBD2	TRBV4-1	TRBJ2-1	NA	TGCGCCAGCAGCCAAGGGGATCCGGCTAGCGGGAGCAATGAGCAGTTCTTC	CASSQGDPASGSNEQFF
15	TRBD1	TRBV2	TRBJ1-5	many	TGTGCCAGCAGGGGACAGGTTCGGAGCAATCAGCCCCAGCATTTT	CASRGQVRSNQPQHF
11	NA	TRBV18	TRBJ2-7	many	TGTGCCAGCTCACCGGGTGTCGAGCAGTACTTC	CASSPGVEQYF
15	NA	TRBV15	TRBJ2-7	NA	TGTGCCACCGGATCCTTTAGGGGTCTTACCTACGAGCAGTACTTC	CATGSFRGLTYEQYF
17	TRBD2	TRBV20-1	TRBJ2-7	NA	TGCAGTGCTAGAGATTCCCTAGCTAGCGGGAGCTCCTACGAGCAGTACTTC	CSARDSLASGSSYEQYF
15	NA	TRBV11-2	TRBJ2-7	many	TGTGCCAGCAGCCCCCGGGGGCTAGCCTCCTACGAGCAGTACTTC	CASSPRGLASYEQYF
17	TRBD2	TRBV7-9	TRBJ2-3	many	TGTGCCAGCAGACGTCCGGGACTAGCGGGTCTCACAGATACGCAGTATTTT	CASRRPGLAGLTDTQYF
11	NA	TRBV29-1	TRBJ2-1	few	TGCAGCGTTGCGGGGGCGGATGAGCAGTTCTTC	CSVAGADEQFF
14	TRBD1	TRBV28	TRBJ2-5	NA	TGTGCCAGCAGAGAGGACAGGGTTCTTCAGACCCAGTACTTC	CASREDRVLQTQYF
16	NA	TRBV20-1	TRBJ1-6	many	TGCAGTGCTAAAGCTTGGAAAAGCTCCTATAATTCACCCCTCCACTTT	CSAKAWKSSYNSPLHF
14	NA	TRBV20-1	TRBJ2-3	many	TGCAGTGCTAGAGATCAAGGGAGCACAGATACGCAGTATTTT	CSARDQGSTDTQYF
15	TRBD2	TRBV20-1	TRBJ2-1	many	TGCAGTGCCACACCGCTAGCGGTCTCCTACAATGAGCAGTTCTTC	CSATPLAVSYNEQFF
12	NA	TRBV2	TRBJ2-5	many	TGTGCCAGCAGTAGGTCCCAAGAGACCCAGTACTTC	CASSRSQETQYF
16	NA	TRBV11-2	TRBJ2-1	many	TGTGCCAGCACCCCTCTTGTAACTAGCAGGTACAATGAGCAGTTCTTC	CASTPLVTSRYNEQFF
17	TRBD1	TRBV5-4	TRBJ2-2	once	TGTGCCAGCAGCTCGGGACCGGGACAGGGTGACACCGGGGAGCTGTTTTTT	CASSSGPGQGDTGELFF
14	NA	TRBV6-1	TRBJ2-5	many	TGTGCCAGCAGTGAGGATCCCGGTTGGGAGACCCAGTACTTC	CASSEDPGWETQYF
15	NA	TRBV20-1	TRBJ2-3	few	TGCAGTGCTAGAGATCTGACTAGTGGCACAGATACGCAGTATTTT	CSARDLTSGTDTQYF
15	NA	TRBV5-1	TRBJ2-2	NA	TGCGCCAGCAGCTTAGACGCCAGGAACACCGGGGAGCTGTTTTTT	CASSLDARNTGELFF
18	TRBD2	TRBV30	TRBJ2-1	NA	TGTGCCTGGTCGTTTCGGATGGGGGCTAGCGGGGGATACAATGAGCAGTTCTTC	CAWSFRMGASGGYNEQFF
14	NA	TRBV24-1	TRBJ2-1	many	TGTGCCACCAGTGCACGGGGAGTGAGCCATGAGCAGTTCTTC	CATSARGVSHEQFF